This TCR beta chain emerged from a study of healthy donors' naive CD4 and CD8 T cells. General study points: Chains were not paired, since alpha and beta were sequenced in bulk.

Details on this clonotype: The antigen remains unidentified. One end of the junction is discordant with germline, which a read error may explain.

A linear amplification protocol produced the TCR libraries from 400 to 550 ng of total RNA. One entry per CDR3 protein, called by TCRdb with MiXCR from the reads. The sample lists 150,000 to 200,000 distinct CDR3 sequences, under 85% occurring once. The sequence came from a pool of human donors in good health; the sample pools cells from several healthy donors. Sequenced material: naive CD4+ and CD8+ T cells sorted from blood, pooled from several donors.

The CDR3 bases are TGTGCCAGCAGTCCCCGCCAGGGCAACACAAATACGCAGTATTTT. Translated: CASSPRQGNTNTQYF. The chain couples TRBV27 to TRBJ2-3; a weak D match, TRBD1 (5 bases). From germline, CDR1 is MNHEY and CDR2 SMNVEV (reference sequence). This CDR3 has 15 residues.